What follows are 26 T cell receptor beta chains derived from one specimen sequenced in a study of glioma-infiltrating T cells (dated by TCRdb to 2015 to 2016). Instrument used: Illumina MiSeq. The iRepertoire nested amplicon-rescue multiplex PCR (arm-PCR) platform was used to amplify TCR alpha and beta CDR3 regions from RNA. Using fastp trimming at Q25 and MiXCR clonotype assembly, TCRdb reanalyzed the public sequencing data and kept in-frame beta chains. When rows share a CDR3 protein, they turn into one entry using the most common DNA and genes. This sample is represented by approximately 190,000 distinct CDR3 sequences; roughly 32% of them were singletons. The ten largest clones take up 20% of the sample. The sample was glioma tissue, nonneoplastic brain tissue, or PBMCs (not recorded which). These receptors were collected from a human donor with low-grade glioma or glioblastoma, undergoing nonglioma brain surgery, or in good health (not recorded which).

The genes are TRBV9 and TRBJ2-3; 8 positions agree with TRBD2. After removal of 0 bases from V and 0 bases from J, the junction contained 0 bases not matched to a gene. CDR3 size: 15 residues. The V gene's germline CDR1 is SGDLS and CDR2 YYNGEE. The CDR3 sequence is CASSVAGGSTDTQYF. CDR3 nucleotide sequence: TGTGCCAGCAGCGTAGCGGGAGGGAGCACAGATACGCAGTATTTT.

In its sample, this clonotype was seen many times. The chain employs TRBV18 and TRBJ2-7; D remains unclear. Germline CDR1 KGHSH, CDR2 LQKENI. The CDR3 consists of 12 residues. V was trimmed by 2 bases and J by 4 bases, leaving 6 bases between them. CDR3 sequence: CASSPSLYEQYF. Here the CDR3 DNA reads TGTGCCAGCTCACCAAGTCTTTACGAGCAGTACTTC.

This clonotype occurred once. The chain recombines TRBV6-1 with TRBJ2-7, with TRBD1 matching 7 bases. There are 14 residues in the CDR3. Germline assignment: CDR1 MNHNS and CDR2 SASEGT. J lost 5 bases, V lost 7 bases, and 11 bases had no gene match. CDR3 sequence reads: CASNTRDSYHEQYF. The CDR3 DNA follows: TGTGCCAGCAACACCCGGGACAGCTACCACGAGCAGTACTTC.

The chain is built from TRBV14 and TRBJ2-7; the D is unclear. This CDR3 spans 14 amino acids. Trimming stripped 1 base from V and 3 bases from J, with 10 bases between. CDR1 is SGHDN, CDR2 FVKESK, per germline. CDR3 region: CASSQGLVHYEQYF. In DNA, the CDR3 is TGTGCCAGCAGCCAAGGTTTAGTTCACTACGAGCAGTACTTC.

Concerning this clonotype: A much larger clone differs by one base, so this may be a read error. The chain employs TRBV4-1 and TRBJ1-1; no clear D gene. Germline V gene lookup returns CDR1 MGHRA and CDR2 YSYEKL. The CDR3 spans 14 residues. Trimming cost V 1 base and J 0 bases, with 6 bases left between them. The CDR3: CASSQVPLNTEAFF. The CDR3 bases are TGCGCCAGCAGCCAAGTCCCGCTGAACACTGAAGCTTTCTTT.

The sample holds many counts of this clonotype. V usage is TRBV19 and J usage is TRBJ1-5; no clear D gene. V shed 3 bases and J shed 7 bases, with 7 bases lying between them. The CDR3 is made up of 12 amino acids. The germline gives CDR1 LNHDA, CDR2 SQIVND (reference sequence). The CDR3 coding sequence is TGTGCCAGTAGTATCGTCCGCCAGCCCCAGCATTTT. As protein: CASSIVRQPQHF.

This clonotype was counted a few times. The J gene is TRBJ1-1, the V gene TRBV4-1, with 8 bases fitting TRBD1. This CDR3 spans 16 amino acids. After removal of 1 base from V and 1 base from J, the junction contained 5 bases not matched to a gene. The germline gives CDR1 MGHRA, CDR2 YSYEKL. In DNA, the CDR3 is TGCGCCAGCAGCCAAGTAACCGGGACAGGGAACACTGAAGCTTTCTTT. This translates into CASSQVTGTGNTEAFF.

The sample holds many counts of this clonotype. The rearrangement joins TRBV12-3 or TRBV12-4 to TRBJ1-4; D ambiguous. Trimming removed 5 bases from V and 12 bases from J, with 19 bases in between. The CDR3 is 14 amino acids. In nucleotides, the CDR3 is TGTGCCAGCAGTCCCGACGGATCGCAAGAGCAACTGTTTTTT. It is translated as CASSPDGSQEQLFF.

This clonotype was counted ten times or more. The chain is built from TRBV6-2 or TRBV6-3 and TRBJ2-7; 10 bases fit TRBD2. The CDR3 has 15 amino acids. CDR1 is MNHEY, CDR2 SVGEGT, per germline. V was clipped by 6 bases and J by 2 bases; unmatched bases: 7. The CDR3 is CASSRTSGQAYEQYF. For the CDR3, the DNA is TGTGCCAGCAGCAGGACTAGCGGACAGGCCTACGAGCAGTACTTC.

Many counts were recorded for this clonotype. The chain couples TRBV16 to TRBJ1-2; no reliable D call. The CDR3 covers 16 residues. Between the trimmed V and J ends, which lost 4 bases and 5 bases, there was a span of 20 bases. The germline V gene encodes CDR1 KGHSY and CDR2 FQNENV. The CDR3 DNA sequence: TGTGCCAGCAGCCTGCTGACGGAGGCTCAACTATATGGCTACACCTTC. This translates into CASSLLTEAQLYGYTF.

This clonotype was observed at least ten times. The chain employs TRBV20-1 and TRBJ2-7; D is uncertain. The CDR3 spans 12 residues. Germline V lookup: CDR1 DFQATT, CDR2 SNEGSKA (reference sequence). Trimming shortened V by 5 bases and J by 3 bases, and 11 bases separated the two germline ends. The CDR3 loop is CSAYLNLYEQYF. DNA for the CDR3: TGCAGTGCTTATCTAAACCTCTACGAGCAGTACTTC.

A remark on this clonotype: A much larger clone lies a single base off, so this may be a read error. The rearrangement joins TRBV3-1 to TRBJ2-3; D call uncertain. There are 9 residues in the CDR3. CDR1 is LGHDT, CDR2 YNNKEL, per germline (reference sequence). The V and J ends lost 11 bases and 13 bases respectively, with 13 bases between them. For the CDR3, the DNA is TGTGCCGGCATGGCCCATGAGTATTTT. Encoded protein: CAGMAHEYF.

This clonotype was found many times. This chain joins TRBV6-1 and TRBJ2-7, with 10 bases fitting TRBD1. Germline values: CDR1 MNHNS, CDR2 SASEGT. With 5 bases clipped from V and 5 bases from J, the junction kept 9 bases outside the gene matches. The CDR3 length is 15 residues. As DNA, the CDR3 is TGTGCCAGCAGTCCCACCTGGGACAGGGGCGACGAGCAGTACTTC. Protein: CASSPTWDRGDEQYF.

A remark on this clonotype: Mismatch with germline at one junction end may stem from a read error. CDR3 sequence reads: CASSSGREQIYGYTF. The CDR3 region has the DNA TGTGCCAGCAGTTCCGGCAGGGAGCAGATCTATGGCTATACCTTC. V usage is TRBV6-5 and J usage is TRBJ1-2, with D perhaps matching TRBD1 (5 bases). The germline CDR1 and CDR2 sequences are MNHEY and SVGAGI. This CDR3 is 15 amino acids long.

The sample holds many counts of this clonotype. The J gene is TRBJ2-1, the V gene TRBV12-3 or TRBV12-4; D might be TRBD2 (5 bases). V lost 9 bases and J 0 bases, leaving 9 bases between the germline ends. This CDR3 region has 13 residues. The CDR3: CASQRSSYNEQFF. CDR3 in DNA: TGTGCCAGTCAGCGGAGCTCCTACAATGAGCAGTTCTTC.

Note on this clonotype: The conserved closing phenylalanine or tryptophan is absent in this CDR3, likely reflecting a read error. V is TRBV27 and J is TRBJ2-2; 11 bases fit TRBD2. Germline values: CDR1 MNHEY, CDR2 SMNVEV (reference sequence). The CDR3 sequence is 17 residues long. The CDR3 sequence is CASSLLLAGGNTGELFS. The CDR3 coding sequence is TGCGCCAGCAGTTTACTCCTAGCGGGGGGGAACACCGGGGAGCTGTTTTCT.

The table lists this clonotype with a few counts. The chain combines TRBV19 with TRBJ2-5; 9 bases line up with TRBD1. J lost 6 bases, V lost 5 bases, and 7 bases had no gene match. The CDR3 length is 14 residues. CDR1 is LNHDA, CDR2 SQIVND, per germline (reference sequence). The CDR3 DNA reads as TGTGCCAGTAGTTCACAGGGGGCGCAGCAGACCCAGTACTTC. It yields the protein CASSSQGAQQTQYF.

With regard to this clonotype: A read error may be the cause here, since a much bigger clone is one base away. This chain links TRBV7-9 with TRBJ2-7; no definite D call. The V end lost 5 bases, the J end lost 4 bases, and 15 bases lay between the germline ends. The CDR3 length is 14 residues. The germline CDR1 and CDR2 sequences are SEHNR and FQNEAQ (reference sequence). CDR3 coding DNA: TGTGCCAGCAGCCAAACCAGCGAACAATACGAGCAGTACTTC. It specifies CASSQTSEQYEQYF.

This clonotype has at least ten counts. J is TRBJ2-2 and V is TRBV27; tentatively, D is TRBD2 (5 bases). V gave up 3 bases and J gave up 6 bases, with 5 bases separating them. CDR1 is MNHEY, CDR2 SMNVEV, per germline (reference sequence). CDR3 length: 12 residues. The CDR3: CASSLRAGELFF. The CDR3 bases are TGTGCCAGCAGTTTGAGGGCCGGGGAGCTGTTTTTT.

This clonotype was detected many times. The V and J genes are TRBV10-3 and TRBJ1-3; tentatively, D is TRBD1 (6 bases). Germline CDR1 ENHRY, CDR2 SYGVKD. The CDR3 spans 13 residues. V dropped 6 bases and J dropped 4 bases, with 10 bases sitting between them. This CDR3 is CAIRPGTGNTIYF. In nucleotides, the CDR3 is TGTGCCATCAGGCCCGGGACAGGAAACACCATATATTTT.

To note about this clonotype: With a much larger clone just one base away, this may be a read error. The chain employs TRBV3-1 and TRBJ2-7; 7 bases map to TRBD2. The germline V gene encodes CDR1 LGHDT and CDR2 YNNKEL (reference sequence). There are 16 residues in the CDR3. Here the CDR3 reads CASGQLRTRMMYEQYF. CDR3 DNA sequence: TGTGCCAGCGGCCAACTGCGGACTAGGATGATGTACGAGCAGTACTTC.

This clonotype was detected ten times or more. The chain carries TRBV27 and TRBJ1-2, with D perhaps matching TRBD1 (5 bases). The germline CDR1 and CDR2 sequences are MNHEY and SMNVEV (reference sequence). Trimming removed 4 bases from V and 8 bases from J, with 17 bases in between. The CDR3 is 14 amino acids. The CDR3 spells CASSSAPGVEGYTF. The CDR3 nucleotides are TGTGCCAGCAGTTCAGCCCCGGGGGTGGAGGGCTACACCTTC.

This clonotype was seen ten or more times. The rearrangement links TRBV20-1 to TRBJ2-7; 11 bases fit TRBD2. This CDR3 is 15 amino acids long. With V trimmed by 4 bases and J by 0 bases, 5 bases remained unmatched. Germline assignment: CDR1 DFQATT and CDR2 SNEGSKA (reference sequence). The CDR3 spells CSAKAGTSGSYEQYF. CDR3 nucleotide sequence: TGCAGTGCTAAGGCCGGGACTAGCGGCTCCTACGAGCAGTACTTC.

The rearrangement uses TRBV6-2 or TRBV6-3 and TRBJ2-1, with 11 nucleotides matching TRBD2. Trimming at V came to 2 bases and at J to 6 bases, leaving 6 bases not matched to a gene. Germline-derived CDR1 and CDR2 are MNHEY and SVGEGT. CDR3 length: 16 residues. The CDR3 DNA reads as TGTGCCAGCAGTTACCCGACTACTAGCGGGAGCAATGAGCAGTTCTTC. Protein sequence: CASSYPTTSGSNEQFF.

This clonotype was counted many times. The chain employs TRBV10-2 and TRBJ1-1; TRBD1 matches at 8 bases. Germline CDR1 is WSHSY and CDR2 is SAAADI. The CDR3 loop spans 14 amino acids. After removal of 2 bases from V and 9 bases from J, the junction contained 8 bases not matched to a gene. DNA for the CDR3: TGCGCCAGCAGTGAGAGCCGGGACAGGCTTCAAGCTTTCTTT. Protein sequence: CASSESRDRLQAFF.

This clonotype was detected only a few times. V and J are TRBV18 and TRBJ2-2; D ambiguous. The V and J ends lost 2 bases and 1 base respectively, with 5 bases between them. The CDR3 covers 14 residues. The germline V gene encodes CDR1 KGHSH and CDR2 LQKENI. CDR3 DNA: TGTGCCAGCTCACCAGGGATGAACACCGGGGAGCTGTTTTTT. This codes for CASSPGMNTGELFF.